Reported below is one T cell receptor (beta chain). This clonotype was counted ten times or more. The target of this receptor is not known. No per-base quality is available; no much larger clone lies one base away. Including the terminal cysteine and phenylalanine, the CDR3 comprises 15 residues. The CDR3 DNA has 45 bases and is translated from base 1. Between the V and J ends, shortened by 6 bases and 1 base respectively, the junction contains 15 bases. Based on the germline V gene (reference sequence), the CDR1 and CDR2 sequences are MNHEY and SMNVEV. According to the study, the label for this sample's time point signals: sample taken at primary tumor resection. For TCR sequencing, whole RNA was extracted from tumor and nontumor lung tissue, or from cryopreserved PBMC samples, and no cell sorting was done. Donors were around 71 patients with early-stage, untreated non-small cell lung cancer from the lung TRACERx cohort. A patient was chosen for TCR sequencing only when enough RNA was available from at least two tumor regions.

The library was prepared using 5' RACE. The sequencing machine was a NextSeq 500. The TCR library protocol attached a unique molecular identifier to each TCR cDNA molecule to allow correction of PCR and sequencing errors. As for the authors' bioinformatics: TCR identification, UMI-based error correction and CDR3 extraction were all carried out with Decombinator tools. TCRs above a frequency of 2 per 1,000, corresponding to the top 1% of the tumor frequency distribution, were defined as expanded. Each repertoire was subsampled 100 times to 5,000 TCRs, after which Renyi diversity was computed with the R vegan package. CDR3 similarity networks were constructed using string-kernel similarity of amino acid triplets, with links drawn between CDR3s whose pairwise similarity was above 0.82. Starting from the raw public reads, TCRdb applied fastp trimming at Q25, assembled clones with MiXCR and retained in-frame beta chains. Every entry covers one CDR3 protein and lists the most common genes and DNA from its rows. The authors' filters were not applied to this entry. The sample table lists about 14,000 distinct CDR3 sequences, 10% of them with a count of one. Clones ranked in the top ten supply roughly 29% of the sample.

This sample was included in a study of spatial heterogeneity in lung cancer (dated by TCRdb to about 2019). For context, the study as a whole: Beta-chain transcripts were consistently detected in greater numbers than alpha-chain transcripts, which likely reflected higher beta-chain transcript abundance. In the raw uncorrected reads, each unique combination of TCR and UMI appeared more than ten times on average. TCR alpha and beta repertoires were quantitatively compared across multiple tumor regions, matched nontumor lung and blood in non-small cell lung cancer. Both alpha and beta chains were TCR-sequenced in around 220 tumor regions, 64 matched nontumor lung samples and some 50 PBMC samples obtained at surgery. Nonsynonymous mutation counts, determined by whole-exome sequencing of tumor tissue, were related to TCR repertoire features.

Results the study describes overall, beyond this receptor: Ubiquitous expanded tumor TCRs were found in blood more often at tumor resection than at routine follow-up. Additional single-cell paired TCR alpha and beta sequencing was considered necessary to confirm, at a functional level, the hypothesis that regional TCRs recognize regional mutations.

This clonotype originated in a male donor with early-stage non-small cell lung cancer. This sample comprised PBMCs, obtained at surgery. The rearranged chain carries TRBV27 and TRBJ1-2; a tentative D match to TRBD1 spans 6 bases. In nucleotides, the sequence is TGTGCCAGCAGCAAACAGGGTAGTAATAACTATGGCTACACCTTC. The resulting protein is CASSKQGSNNYGYTF.